These T cell receptor beta chains were read from a single sample in a study of regulatory T cells in long-lasting Graves disease. TCRdb re-derived calls from the multiplex PCR reads in MiXCR, one entry per CDR3 protein. The table has about 560,000 distinct CDR3 sequences, around 15% seen once; the top ten hold more than 10%. These same data were also listed under a study on T cells in Graves' hyperthyroidism and ophthalmopathy.

The sample here was peripheral blood mononuclear cells (PBMCs), taken at new diagnosis, from a patient treated with antithyroid drugs. All receptors come from a man between 18 and 35 years old with Graves disease. The CDR3 runs from the conserved cysteine through the conserved F or W. The D gene is left open where the match is weak. Only part of the rows carry a size: once, few, many, or a class if the clone is expanded.

size	D	V	J	CDR3	DNA
many	TRBD2	TRBV6-2/TRBV6-3	TRBJ2-3	CASRGTRITTSGSYGSTDTQYF	TGTGCCAGCAGAGGCACGAGGATCACGACTAGCGGGAGTTACGGGAGCACAGATACGCAGTATTTT
few	TRBD1	TRBV29-1	TRBJ1-1	CSVTDRAGTEAFF	TGCAGCGTTACTGACAGGGCGGGCACTGAAGCTTTCTTT
many	TRBD2	TRBV20-1	TRBJ2-1	CSARQTSGLSGEQFF	TGCAGTGCTAGACAGACTAGCGGGTTGAGTGGTGAGCAGTTCTTC
few	.	TRBV5-1	TRBJ2-2	CASSVVLGTGELFF	TGTGCCAGCAGCGTAGTCTTGGGCACCGGGGAGCTGTTTTTT
few	.	TRBV5-1	TRBJ2-7	CASSLKGIEQYF	TGCGCCAGCAGCTTGAAGGGTATCGAGCAGTACTTC
.	TRBD1	TRBV9	TRBJ2-7	CASSDRDRVNEQYF	TGTGCCAGCAGCGACCGGGACAGGGTAAACGAGCAGTACTTC
many	.	TRBV3-1	TRBJ2-1	CASSLEGARYNEQFF	TGTGCCAGCAGCCTGGAGGGGGCCCGCTACAATGAGCAGTTCTTC
many	.	TRBV15	TRBJ1-1	CATSTQGYEAFF	TGTGCCACCAGCACACAGGGCTATGAAGCTTTCTTT
many	TRBD2	TRBV5-1	TRBJ2-1	CASSLGPSGRVNNEQFF	TGCGCCAGCAGCTTGGGCCCTAGCGGGAGGGTCAACAATGAGCAGTTCTTC
many	.	TRBV30	TRBJ2-5	CAWRSAAQETQYF	TGTGCCTGGAGGTCAGCAGCCCAAGAGACCCAGTACTTC
few	.	TRBV25-1	TRBJ2-5	CASSVQGQEAQYF	TGTGCCAGCAGTGTGCAGGGCCAAGAGGCCCAGTACTTC
few	.	TRBV27	TRBJ1-2	CASSLYGSYGYTF	TGTGCCAGCAGTTTATACGGCAGCTATGGCTACACCTTC
many	TRBD1	TRBV6-5	TRBJ2-7	CASSYTAGTGSYEQYF	TGTGCCAGCAGCTACACCGCCGGGACAGGGTCCTACGAGCAGTACTTC
many	.	TRBV20-1	TRBJ2-7	CSARDRVIVYEQYF	TGCAGTGCTAGGGACCGGGTGATCGTCTACGAGCAGTACTTC
.	.	TRBV29-1	TRBJ1-4	CSVEFRGDSSLFF	TGCAGCGTTGAATTCAGGGGAGACAGTTCACTGTTTTTT
.	.	TRBV27	TRBJ2-7	CASSYAENYEQYF	TGTGCCAGCAGTTATGCTGAAAACTACGAGCAGTACTTC
.	.	TRBV6-1	TRBJ1-4	CASRGRGKLFF	TGTGCCAGCAGGGGAAGGGGGAAACTGTTTTTT
.	.	TRBV24-1	TRBJ1-5	CATSDRRVNQPQHF	TGTGCCACCAGTGATAGAAGGGTGAATCAGCCCCAGCATTTT
many	.	TRBV29-1	TRBJ2-3	CSVDHPQGTDTQYF	TGCAGCGTTGACCATCCTCAGGGAACAGATACGCAGTATTTT
.	.	TRBV27	TRBJ2-7	CASSLVGGRFSYEQYF	TGTGCCAGCAGTTTAGTCGGAGGGCGCTTCTCCTACGAGCAGTACTTC
.	.	TRBV9	TRBJ1-6	CASSVEGTPLHF	TGTGCCAGCAGCGTAGAGGGGACACCCCTCCACTTT
many	.	TRBV11-2	TRBJ2-7	CASRRGGEQYF	TGTGCCAGCAGGAGGGGAGGCGAGCAGTACTTC
.	TRBD1	TRBV12-3/TRBV12-4	TRBJ2-3	CASSEDRGRTDTQYF	TGTGCCAGCAGCGAGGACAGGGGCCGCACAGATACGCAGTATTTT
many	TRBD2	TRBV3-1	TRBJ2-3	CASSHSGGSADTQYF	TGTGCCAGCAGCCATAGTGGCGGGAGCGCAGATACGCAGTATTTT